The 27 T cell receptor beta chains listed next were all sequenced from one sample in a study of technical replicates of blood from a few donors (dated by TCRdb to the late 2010s). Library preparation employed the immunoSEQ multiplex PCR assay. TCRdb re-hosts the immuneACCESS table, in-frame sequences only. Its copies lack some clones; in the studies checked, an unresolved V gene accounts for under half of them, and the cause for the rest is not known. The sample data list tens of thousands of clones, and 80% to 95% of these were observed just once. Jointly, the top ten make up about 3.7% of the sample. The sample taken for sequencing was PBMCs. These receptors originate from a human donor in good health. Some clones in this sample may be carry-over from other donors' samples.

This clone turned up a few times. The chain is built from TRBV9 and TRBJ2-2; 7 bases are shared with TRBD2. This CDR3 region has 16 residues. Germline assignment: CDR1 SGDLS and CDR2 YYNGEE. V was pared by 0 bases and J by 6 bases, with 8 bases of the junction left unmatched. The CDR3 region is CASSVAEGGIPGELFF. CDR3 in DNA: TGTGCCAGCAGCGTAGCTGAGGGAGGGATACCCGGGGAGCTGTTTTTT.

The V gene is TRBV30, the J gene TRBJ2-2; a weak D match, TRBD1 (5 bases). The CDR3 totals 13 residues. CDR1 and CDR2 from the germline V gene are GTSNPN and SVGIG (reference sequence). Trimming left V 3 bases short and J 5 bases short, with 10 bases between. The CDR3 DNA follows: TGTGCCTGGAGCGGACACCCGACCGGGGAGCTGTTTTTT. As protein: CAWSGHPTGELFF.

The V and J genes are TRBV5-1 and TRBJ2-3, with unresolved D. Germline V gives CDR1 SGHRS, CDR2 YFSETQ. The V and J ends lost 2 bases and 2 bases respectively, with 9 bases between them. There are 14 residues in the CDR3. CDR3 DNA: TGCGCCAGCAGCTTCGACTGGCACACAGATACGCAGTATTTT. This translates into CASSFDWHTDTQYF.

The rearrangement joins TRBV30 to TRBJ1-5; D is uncertain. The CDR3 covers 14 residues. Germline V CDR1 and CDR2: GTSNPN, SVGIG (reference sequence). Trimming removed 3 bases from V and 3 bases from J, with 12 bases in between. The CDR3 DNA reads TGTGCCTGGAGCGGTAGTGCTTTCAATCAGCCCCAGCATTTT. Its translation: CAWSGSAFNQPQHF. Supplemented by reference TRBV30 and TRBJ1-5, the full variable domain reads SQTIHQWPATLVQPVGSPLSLECTVEGTSNPNLYWYRQAAGRGLQLLFYSVGIGQISSEVPQNLSASRPQDRQFILSSKKLLLSDSGFYLCAWSGSAFNQPQHFGDGTRLSIL.

The CDR3: CASSPSGTSFSPDTQYF. CDR3 DNA sequence: TGTGCCAGCAGCCCGTCCGGGACTAGCTTCAGTCCAGATACGCAGTATTTT. The V and J genes are TRBV7-9 and TRBJ2-3, with TRBD2 matching 9 bases. This CDR3 is 17 amino acids long. Trimming took 5 bases from V and 4 from J; bases not matched to a gene: 13. Germline CDR1 and CDR2: SEHNR and FQNEAQ (reference sequence).

This clone showed up just a few times. This sample includes further DNA sequences coding for the same CDR3. The gene calls are TRBV5-1 and TRBJ2-1; perhaps TRBD2 as D (6 bases). Trimming took off 4 bases at V and 4 bases at J, with 12 bases between the two ends. This CDR3 contains 14 residues. Germline V gives CDR1 SGHRS, CDR2 YFSETQ. The chain's CDR3 is CASSGSGAYNEQFF. The CDR3 nucleotides are TGCGCCAGCAGCGGTAGCGGAGCATACAATGAGCAGTTCTTC.

The CDR3 sequence is CASSGGLAGGQETQYF. For the CDR3, the DNA is TGTGCCAGCAGCGGGGGACTAGCGGGGGGACAAGAGACCCAGTACTTC. The rearrangement links TRBV5-4 to TRBJ2-5; 15 positions match TRBD2. After removal of 4 bases from V and 2 bases from J, the junction contained 3 bases not matched to a gene. CDR1 and CDR2 (germline): SGHNT, YYREEE (reference sequence). The CDR3 consists of 16 residues.

The J gene is TRBJ1-3, the V gene TRBV5-6, with a weak D call TRBD1 (5 bases). Per the germline V gene, CDR1 is SGHDT and CDR2 is YYEEEE. The CDR3 has 16 residues. Trimming shortened V by 0 bases and J by 0 bases, and 10 bases separated the two germline ends. The CDR3 sequence: CASSLGGGTSGNTIYF. The CDR3 DNA sequence: TGTGCCAGCAGCTTGGGTGGGGGGACCTCTGGAAACACCATATATTTT.

This clone came up once. The chain links TRBV5-6 to TRBJ1-6; 9 bases are shared with TRBD1. After removal of 4 bases from V and 6 bases from J, the junction contained 5 bases not matched to a gene. Germline CDR1 is SGHDT and CDR2 is YYEEEE. The CDR3 length is 15 residues. The CDR3 region has the DNA TGTGCCAGCAGCCCGGCGACAGGGGGTAATTCACCCCTCCACTTT. As protein: CASSPATGGNSPLHF.

The CDR3 DNA is TGTGCCAGCAGTTGGGGACTAGCGATCGGGGAGCTGTTTTTT. Its translation: CASSWGLAIGELFF. The chain combines TRBV6-6 with TRBJ2-2, with 10 bases that match TRBD2. V shed 4 bases and J 7 bases; nucleotides not matched to a gene: 3. The CDR3 has 14 residues. Looked up from germline, CDR1 is MNHNY and CDR2 is SVGAGI (reference sequence).

This clone came up once. The chain carries TRBV7-3 and TRBJ2-7; tentative D call: TRBD2 (7 bases). Trimming pared 4 bases from V and 4 bases from J, leaving 17 bases between. The CDR3 is 15 amino acids. Germline V gene sequence: CDR1 SGHTA, CDR2 FQGTGA. The CDR3 sequence: CASSSSGGPQYEQYF. The CDR3 nucleotides read TGTGCCAGCAGCTCCTCCGGGGGGCCCCAGTACGAGCAGTACTTC.

The V and J genes are TRBV19 and TRBJ1-1; TRBD1 might be the D (6 bases). Trimming pared 6 bases from V and 0 bases from J, leaving 17 bases between. This CDR3 region has 16 residues. Per germline, CDR1 LNHDA and CDR2 SQIVND (reference sequence). The CDR3 spells CASSIQGNKMNTEAFF. In DNA, the CDR3 is TGTGCCAGTAGCATACAGGGAAATAAGATGAACACTGAAGCTTTCTTT.

The chain recombines TRBV2 with TRBJ2-7; D gene uncertain. V shed 4 bases and J shed 7 bases, with 14 bases lying between them. CDR3 length: 13 amino acids. CDR1 is SNHLY, CDR2 FYNNEI, per germline. Here the CDR3 DNA reads TGTGCCAGCAGTGGGCTCGGGTCCGCGGAGCAGTACTTC. This sequence encodes CASSGLGSAEQYF. Complete variable domain (other parts from reference TRBV2 and TRBJ2-7): EPEVTQTPSHQVTQMGQEVILRCVPISNHLYFYWYRQILGQKVEFLVSFYNNEISEKSEIFDDQFSVERPDGSNFTLKIRSTKLEDSAMYFCASSGLGSAEQYFGPGTRLTVT.

Here the CDR3 DNA reads TGTGCCAGCACCGTGAGGGCGGACACTGAAGCTTTCTTT. Its protein is CASTVRADTEAFF. The chain links TRBV7-9 to TRBJ1-1; D is ambiguous. CDR1 is SEHNR, CDR2 FQNEAQ, per germline (reference sequence). Trimming left V 7 bases short and J 3 bases short, with 12 bases between. The CDR3 contains 13 residues.

The V and J genes are TRBV5-6 and TRBJ2-3, with a possible D match to TRBD2 (6 bases). Trimming removed 6 bases from V and 3 bases from J, with 20 bases in between. Germline CDR1 is SGHDT and CDR2 is YYEEEE. There are 16 residues in the CDR3. The CDR3 nucleotides read TGTGCCAGCACCGAAATCGGGGGTCATGGTACAGATACGCAGTATTTT. Encoded protein: CASTEIGGHGTDTQYF.

The table lists this clone with a count of one. The V and J genes are TRBV7-2 and TRBJ2-5; D gene uncertain. The germline gives CDR1 SGHTA, CDR2 FQGNSA. Trimming stripped 2 bases from V and 5 bases from J, with 15 bases between. CDR3 length: 15 amino acids. The CDR3 sequence is CASSLNPSRVETQYF. The CDR3 DNA is TGTGCCAGCAGCTTAAATCCTAGTCGGGTTGAGACCCAGTACTTC.

The rearrangement links TRBV6-6 to TRBJ1-5; D is perhaps TRBD1 (6 bases). CDR3 length: 14 residues. Germline CDR1 reads MNHNY; CDR2 reads SVGAGI (reference sequence). V was trimmed by 4 bases and J by 3 bases, leaving 10 bases between them. CDR3: CASSWTANNQPQHF. In DNA form, the CDR3 reads TGTGCCAGCAGTTGGACAGCAAACAATCAGCCCCAGCATTTT.

This chain links TRBV6-5 with TRBJ1-2; D gene unclear. The germline V gene has CDR1 MNHEY and CDR2 SVGAGI. V gave up 5 bases and J gave up 1 base, with 8 bases separating them. There are 13 residues in the CDR3. CDR3 region: CASSPGFNYGYTF. The CDR3 DNA reads as TGTGCCAGCAGTCCGGGTTTTAACTATGGCTACACCTTC.

The V call is TRBV30, the J call TRBJ2-2; possible D gene TRBD2, 5 bases. The V gene lost 3 bases and the J gene lost 6 bases, with 11 bases spanning the gap. The length of the CDR3 is 13 residues. CDR1 is GTSNPN and CDR2 is SVGIG in the germline V gene (reference sequence). The CDR3 protein is CAWRREHAGELFF. CDR3 bases: TGTGCCTGGAGGAGGGAGCACGCCGGGGAGCTGTTTTTT.

The chain joins TRBV11-2 to TRBJ1-6; 7 positions match TRBD1. Germline V CDR1 and CDR2: SGHAT, FQNNGV. The CDR3 loop spans 15 amino acids. V gave up 5 bases and J gave up 5 bases; unmatched junction bases: 6. For the CDR3, the DNA is TGTGCCAGCAGCGTTGGACAGGATAATAATTCACCCCTCCACTTT. This gives the protein CASSVGQDNNSPLHF.

The V gene is TRBV30, the J gene TRBJ2-7, with TRBD2 matching 9 bases. The CDR3 has 16 residues. Germline CDR1 and CDR2: GTSNPN and SVGIG (reference sequence). V dropped 3 bases and J dropped 3; count of bases not matched to a gene: 12. The DNA of the CDR3 is TGTGCCTGGAGCCCCATGGTAGCGGGAGCAGTCTACGAGCAGTACTTC. This encodes CAWSPMVAGAVYEQYF.

The rearrangement links TRBV25-1 to TRBJ1-2, with D perhaps matching TRBD1 (6 bases). The CDR3 has 14 amino acids. V lost 6 bases to trimming and J lost 0 bases, with 11 bases between them. Germline V gene sequence: CDR1 MGHDK, CDR2 SYGVNS. CDR3 DNA sequence: TGTGCCAGCAGAGGGGACACCTCTAACTATGGCTACACCTTC. As protein: CASRGDTSNYGYTF.

The genes are TRBV4-2 and TRBJ1-4; tentatively, D is TRBD1 (5 bases). Per the germline V gene, CDR1 is LGHNA and CDR2 is YNFKEQ. V lost 1 base and J 7 bases, leaving 13 bases between the germline ends. The CDR3 runs to 15 residues. The CDR3: CASSQGAGKAEKLFF. DNA for the CDR3: TGTGCCAGCAGCCAAGGGGCAGGGAAAGCTGAAAAACTGTTTTTT.

This clone was picked up a small number of times. This chain uses TRBV7-3 with TRBJ2-3; 8 bases map to TRBD1. Germline loops: CDR1 SGHTA, CDR2 FQGTGA. This CDR3 region has 16 residues. J lost 3 bases, V lost 3 bases, and 8 bases had no gene match. The CDR3 region is CASSLRAGGLTDTQYF. In nucleotides, the CDR3 is TGTGCCAGCAGCTTGCGGGCAGGGGGCCTTACAGATACGCAGTATTTT.

The sample holds a few counts of this clone. The chain joins TRBV14 to TRBJ2-7, with a tentative D call TRBD1 (6 bases). The V gene lost 4 bases and the J gene lost 9 bases, with 16 bases spanning the gap. This CDR3 has 13 residues. Germline values: CDR1 SGHDN, CDR2 FVKESK. CDR3 sequence: CASSLIRGSGQYF. CDR3 bases: TGTGCCAGCAGCCTAATCAGGGGTTCCGGGCAGTACTTC.

The chain uses TRBV7-2 and TRBJ2-5; tentatively, D is TRBD2 (6 bases). Trimming shortened V by 1 base and J by 7 bases, and 13 bases separated the two germline ends. Per the germline V gene, CDR1 is SGHTA and CDR2 is FQGNSA. The CDR3 loop spans 14 amino acids. This CDR3 reads CASSLGDVGRTQYF. The CDR3 bases are TGTGCCAGCAGCTTAGGGGACGTCGGGAGGACCCAGTACTTC.

This chain connects TRBV19 to TRBJ2-6; no firm D call. V lost 1 base and J lost 0, with 13 bases in between. CDR1 is LNHDA, CDR2 SQIVND, per germline (reference sequence). The CDR3 has 18 residues. The CDR3 here is CASSIGRGDNSGANVLTF. The CDR3 DNA sequence: TGTGCCAGTAGTATAGGACGAGGTGATAACTCTGGGGCCAACGTCCTGACTTTC. The entire variable domain, with the rest obtained from reference TRBV19 and TRBJ2-6, is as follows: DGGITQSPKYLFRKEGQNVTLSCEQNLNHDAMYWYRQDPGQGLRLIYYSQIVNDFQKGDIAEGYSVSREKKESFPLTVTSAQKNPTAFYLCASSIGRGDNSGANVLTFGAGSRLTVL.